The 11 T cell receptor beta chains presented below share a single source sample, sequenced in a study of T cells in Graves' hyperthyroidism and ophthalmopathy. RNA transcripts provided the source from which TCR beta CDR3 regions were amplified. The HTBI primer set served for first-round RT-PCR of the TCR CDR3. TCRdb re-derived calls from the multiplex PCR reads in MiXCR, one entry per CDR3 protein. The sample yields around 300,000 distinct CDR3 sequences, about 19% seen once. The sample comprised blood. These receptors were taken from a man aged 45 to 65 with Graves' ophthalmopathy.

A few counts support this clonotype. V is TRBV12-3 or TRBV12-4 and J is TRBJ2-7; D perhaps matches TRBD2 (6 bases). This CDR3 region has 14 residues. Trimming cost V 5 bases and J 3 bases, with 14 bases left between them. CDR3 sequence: CASSTVSGGYEQYF. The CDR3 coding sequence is TGTGCCAGCAGTACGGTTAGCGGTGGCTACGAGCAGTACTTC.

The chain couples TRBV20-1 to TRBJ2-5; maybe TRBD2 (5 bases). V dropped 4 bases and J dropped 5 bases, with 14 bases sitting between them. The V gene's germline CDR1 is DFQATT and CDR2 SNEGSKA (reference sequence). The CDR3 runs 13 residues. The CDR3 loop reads CSATREVGETQYF. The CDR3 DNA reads TGCAGTGCTACCCGGGAAGTTGGCGAGACCCAGTACTTC.

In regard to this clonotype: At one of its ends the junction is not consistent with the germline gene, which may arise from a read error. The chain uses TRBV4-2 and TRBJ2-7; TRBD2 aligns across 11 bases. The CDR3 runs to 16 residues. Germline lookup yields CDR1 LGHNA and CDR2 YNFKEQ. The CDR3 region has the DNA TGTGCCAGCAACCAAGCTCTAGCGGGAGGCTCCTACGAGCAGTACTTC. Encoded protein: CASNQALAGGSYEQYF.

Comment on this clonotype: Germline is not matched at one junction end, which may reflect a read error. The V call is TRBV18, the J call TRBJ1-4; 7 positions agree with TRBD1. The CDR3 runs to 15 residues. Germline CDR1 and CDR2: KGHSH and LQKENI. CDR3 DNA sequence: TGTGCCAGCTCCGCGAGGGGGCTCGGTAATGAAAAACTGGTTTTT. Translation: CASSARGLGNEKLVF. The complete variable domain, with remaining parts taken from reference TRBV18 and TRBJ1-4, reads NAGVMQNPRHLVRRRGQEARLRCSPMKGHSHVYWYRQLPEEGLKFMVYLQKENIIDESGMPKERFSAEFPKEGPSILRIQQVVRGDSAAYFCASSARGLGNEKLVFGSGTQLSVL.

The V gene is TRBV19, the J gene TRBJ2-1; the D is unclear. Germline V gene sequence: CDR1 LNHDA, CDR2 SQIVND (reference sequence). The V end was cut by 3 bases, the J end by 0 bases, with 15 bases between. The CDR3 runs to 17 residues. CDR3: CASSIVPSRHSYNEQFF. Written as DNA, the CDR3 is TGTGCCAGTAGTATCGTCCCCTCGCGGCACTCCTACAATGAGCAGTTCTTC.

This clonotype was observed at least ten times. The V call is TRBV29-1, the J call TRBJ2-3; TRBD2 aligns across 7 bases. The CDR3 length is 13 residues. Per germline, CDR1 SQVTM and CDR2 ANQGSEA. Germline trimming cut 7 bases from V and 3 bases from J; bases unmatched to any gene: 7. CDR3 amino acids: CSGSGAGTDTQYF. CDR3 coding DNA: TGCAGCGGCAGCGGGGCGGGAACAGATACGCAGTATTTT.

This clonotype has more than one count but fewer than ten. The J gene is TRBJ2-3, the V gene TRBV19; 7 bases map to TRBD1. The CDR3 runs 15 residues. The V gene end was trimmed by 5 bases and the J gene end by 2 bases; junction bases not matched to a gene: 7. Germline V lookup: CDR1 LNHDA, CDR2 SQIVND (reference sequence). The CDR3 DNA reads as TGTGCCAGTAGTCCCCAGACAGGGATCACAGATACGCAGTATTTT. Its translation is CASSPQTGITDTQYF.

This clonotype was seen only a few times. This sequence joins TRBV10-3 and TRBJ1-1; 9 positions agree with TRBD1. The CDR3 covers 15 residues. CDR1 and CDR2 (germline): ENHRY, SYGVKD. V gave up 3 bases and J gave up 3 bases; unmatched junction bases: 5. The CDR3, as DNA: TGTGCCATCAGTGAACAGGGGGCGAGGCACACTGAAGCTTTCTTT. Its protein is CAISEQGARHTEAFF.

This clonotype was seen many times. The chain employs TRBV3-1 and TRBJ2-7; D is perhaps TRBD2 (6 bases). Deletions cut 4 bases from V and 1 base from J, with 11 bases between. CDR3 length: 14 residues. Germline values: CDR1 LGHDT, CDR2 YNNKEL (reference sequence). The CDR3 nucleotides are TGTGCCAGCAGCCCCCGAGGACTATCCTACGAGCAGTACTTC. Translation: CASSPRGLSYEQYF.

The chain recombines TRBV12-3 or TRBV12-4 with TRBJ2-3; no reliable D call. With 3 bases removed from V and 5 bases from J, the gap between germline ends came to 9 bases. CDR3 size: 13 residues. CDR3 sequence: CASSLLRRDTQYF. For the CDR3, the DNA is TGTGCCAGCAGTTTGCTTAGAAGAGATACGCAGTATTTT.

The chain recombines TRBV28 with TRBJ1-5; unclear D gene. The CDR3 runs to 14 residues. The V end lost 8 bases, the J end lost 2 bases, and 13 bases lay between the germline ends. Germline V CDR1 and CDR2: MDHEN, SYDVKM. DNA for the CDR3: TGTGCCAGCTGTCGGGGTCGCGGCAATCAGCCCCAGCATTTT. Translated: CASCRGRGNQPQHF.